This TCR beta chain was sequenced during a study of T cell changes during pregnancy in multiple sclerosis. CDR1 and CDR2 from the germline V gene are MNHEY and SVGAGI. V lost 0 bases and J lost 4; bases outside the gene matches: 2. The length of the CDR3 is 14 residues. Clones were read by immunoSEQ multiplex PCR, and TCRdb kept only the in-frame ones, dropping some. The sample shows 50,000 to 75,000 clones, 85% to 95% of them seen only once. This specimen consisted of CD8+ T cells from peripheral blood mononuclear cells, obtained in the third trimester of pregnancy. The source of this sequence is a female donor with multiple sclerosis, enrolled in a pregnancy study. J is TRBJ1-2 and V is TRBV6-5; 7 bases align to TRBD1. The CDR3 bases are TGTGCCAGCAGTTACTCCGGGACAGTCTATGGCTACACCTTC. This gives the protein CASSYSGTVYGYTF.